In this sample, the clone carrying this TCR beta chain turned up many times. Its antigen remains unknown. This sample stems from a study of response to subunit inactivated influenza vaccine. Study-wide points: After each seasonal influenza vaccination, few new T cells are recruited, the authors suggested.

J gave up 4 bases and V 3 bases, and 7 bases lay outside the gene matches. Germline V gene lookup returns CDR1 SGHRS and CDR2 YFSETQ. The CDR3 consists of 16 residues. One entry per CDR3 protein, called by TCRdb with MiXCR from the RT-PCR reads. Of around 650,000 distinct CDR3 sequences in the sample, 15% to 18% were seen once. J is TRBJ2-1 and V is TRBV5-1, with 10 bases matching TRBD2. This clonotype was obtained from a man over 45 who received an inactivated influenza vaccine. The sequences come from PBMCs from blood, collected less than 13 days after vaccination. CDR3 sequence: CASSSSLAGDYNEQFF. CDR3 nucleotides: TGCGCCAGCAGCTCCTCCCTAGCGGGGGATTACAATGAGCAGTTCTTC.